The 17 T cell receptor beta chains in this list originate from one sample, sequenced in a study of blood T cell repertoires in COVID-19 (dated by TCRdb to the early 2020s). Receptor libraries were prepared by the immunoSEQ multiplex PCR assay. TCRdb limited this immuneACCESS table to in-frame rearrangements with V and J called. A share of clones is missing; checked studies link under half to unresolved V genes, and the rest is unexplained. The sample table shows a few hundred thousand clones, and around 87% are seen once. Together, the top ten hold about 4.5% of the sample. Sequenced sample: PBMCs or T cells enriched from blood (not recorded which). These receptors all come from a woman aged 18-29 years with acute COVID-19.

The chain employs TRBV9 and TRBJ1-6, with D hard to call. The germline CDR1 and CDR2 sequences are SGDLS and YYNGEE. The length of the CDR3 is 12 residues. V lost 5 bases and J lost 5, with 5 bases in between. CDR3 nucleotides: TGTGCCAGCAGTCTTAATAATTCACCCCTCCACTTT. Translating it yields CASSLNNSPLHF.

CDR3 sequence reads: CASSEGQALGAEQYF. The DNA of the CDR3 is TGTGCCAGCAGCGAAGGACAGGCCCTGGGGGCCGAGCAGTACTTC. This chain joins TRBV9 and TRBJ2-7, with TRBD1 identical over 7 bases. The CDR3 totals 15 residues. From germline, CDR1 is SGDLS and CDR2 YYNGEE. J was trimmed by 6 bases and V by 3 bases; bases with no gene match: 12.

The genes are TRBV5-6 and TRBJ2-7; D may be TRBD2 (5 bases). This CDR3 has 11 amino acids. From germline, CDR1 is SGHDT and CDR2 YYEEEE. V lost 5 bases and J 6 bases, leaving 9 bases between the germline ends. The CDR3 nucleotides read TGTGCCAGCAGGCGAGGGCCCGAGCAGTACTTC. It codes for CASRRGPEQYF.

The chain couples TRBV24-1 to TRBJ1-2; D remains ambiguous. Between the trimmed V and J ends, which lost 3 bases and 4 bases, there was a span of 14 bases. Germline CDR1 and CDR2: KGHDR and SFDVKD. The CDR3 runs to 15 residues. The CDR3: CATSDPRSSIYGYTF. The DNA of the CDR3 is TGTGCCACCAGTGATCCACGTTCGTCTATCTATGGCTACACCTTC.

The V and J genes are TRBV5-4 and TRBJ2-5; perhaps TRBD2 as D (5 bases). Between the trimmed V and J ends, which lost 4 bases and 4 bases, there was a span of 11 bases. Looked up from germline, CDR1 is SGHNT and CDR2 is YYREEE (reference sequence). This CDR3 spans 13 amino acids. CDR3 nucleotides: TGTGCCAGCAGCCCCGGAGAGGGAGAGACCCAGTACTTC. Its protein is CASSPGEGETQYF.

Here the CDR3 reads CASRQGDQPQHF. The CDR3 DNA is TGTGCCAGCAGACAGGGGGATCAGCCCCAGCATTTT. This rearrangement joins TRBV7-9 to TRBJ1-5, with 8 bases lining up with TRBD1. With V trimmed by 6 bases and J by 5 bases, 0 bases remained unmatched. Germline lookup yields CDR1 SEHNR and CDR2 FQNEAQ (reference sequence). The CDR3 loop spans 12 amino acids.

V and J are TRBV9 and TRBJ2-5; 7 positions agree with TRBD1. Germline loops: CDR1 SGDLS, CDR2 YYNGEE. V dropped 6 bases and J dropped 0; count of bases not matched to a gene: 14. This CDR3 has 17 residues. The CDR3 sequence is CASTWRWEDRDQETQYF. The CDR3 nucleotides read TGTGCCAGCACTTGGAGGTGGGAAGACAGGGACCAAGAGACCCAGTACTTC.

This sequence joins TRBV9 and TRBJ2-1; no definite D call. The V gene lost 1 base and the J gene lost 5 bases, with 7 bases spanning the gap. The length of the CDR3 is 13 residues. The germline V gene encodes CDR1 SGDLS and CDR2 YYNGEE. CDR3 DNA: TGTGCCAGCAGCGTAACCAGCGACAATGAGCAGTTCTTC. It encodes CASSVTSDNEQFF.

V is TRBV12-3 or TRBV12-4 and J is TRBJ2-3; D gene ambiguous. This CDR3 contains 13 residues. V lost 6 bases and J 4 bases, leaving 11 bases between the germline ends. The CDR3 loop reads CASSFPPADTQYF. The DNA of the CDR3 is TGTGCCAGCAGCTTTCCCCCCGCAGATACGCAGTATTTT.

The V gene is TRBV18, the J gene TRBJ1-1; a weak D match, TRBD1 (5 bases). The CDR3 is made up of 13 amino acids. Germline V gene lookup returns CDR1 KGHSH and CDR2 LQKENI. Trimming pared 3 bases from V and 4 bases from J, leaving 9 bases between. The CDR3 nucleotides are TGTGCCAGCTCACCCATTAGGGGCACTGAAGCTTTCTTT. Protein: CASSPIRGTEAFF.

The rearrangement joins TRBV29-1 to TRBJ1-2; 8 bases line up with TRBD1. This CDR3 comprises 15 residues. Trimming cost V 1 base and J 4 bases; bases outside gene matches: 8. Germline values: CDR1 SQVTM, CDR2 ANQGSEA. The CDR3 region is CSVEATGTGIYGYTF. Here the CDR3 DNA reads TGCAGCGTTGAAGCCACCGGGACAGGAATCTATGGCTACACCTTC.

The rearrangement uses TRBV29-1 and TRBJ2-5, with D possibly being TRBD2 (5 bases). Germline-derived CDR1 and CDR2 are SQVTM and ANQGSEA. The CDR3 is made up of 12 amino acids. V was clipped by 7 bases and J by 0 bases, with 9 bases between them. CDR3 loop: CSAEGDQETQYF. The DNA of the CDR3 is TGCAGCGCCGAGGGTGACCAAGAGACCCAGTACTTC.

The rearrangement joins TRBV5-4 to TRBJ2-5, with TRBD1 identical over 7 bases. The CDR3 is 14 amino acids. Germline V gene lookup returns CDR1 SGHNT and CDR2 YYREEE (reference sequence). The V gene end was trimmed by 3 bases and the J gene end by 1 base; junction bases not matched to a gene: 3. Here the CDR3 DNA reads TGTGCCAGCAGCTCACAGGGGTTCCAAGAGACCCAGTACTTC. Protein sequence: CASSSQGFQETQYF.

This chain connects TRBV19 to TRBJ1-2, with a weak D call TRBD1 (6 bases). Looked up from germline, CDR1 is LNHDA and CDR2 is SQIVND (reference sequence). Trimming removed 1 base at V and 2 bases at J, with 11 bases between. There are 15 residues in the CDR3. Written as DNA, the CDR3 is TGTGCCAGTAGTATAGCAGCCAGGGGAAACTATGGCTACACCTTC. This gives the protein CASSIAARGNYGYTF. Filled out from reference TRBV19 and TRBJ1-2, the complete variable domain reads DGGITQSPKYLFRKEGQNVTLSCEQNLNHDAMYWYRQDPGQGLRLIYYSQIVNDFQKGDIAEGYSVSREKKESFPLTVTSAQKNPTAFYLCASSIAARGNYGYTFGSGTRLTVV.

The chain links TRBV28 to TRBJ2-5, with 9 bases that match TRBD2. The CDR3 consists of 16 residues. Per the germline V gene, CDR1 is MDHEN and CDR2 is SYDVKM. V lost 4 bases and J lost 0; bases outside the gene matches: 6. As DNA, the CDR3 is TGTGCCAGCAGTTCCGGGGCTAGCGGGAACCAAGAGACCCAGTACTTC. It specifies CASSSGASGNQETQYF. The complete variable domain, with remaining parts taken from reference TRBV28 and TRBJ2-5, reads DVKVTQSSRYLVKRTGEKVFLECVQDMDHENMFWYRQDPGLGLRLIYFSYDVKMKEKGDIPEGYSVSREKKERFSLILESASTNQTSMYLCASSSGASGNQETQYFGPGTRLLVL.

This chain connects TRBV7-9 to TRBJ2-3, with a weak D call TRBD2 (5 bases). V lost 1 base and J lost 5, with 19 bases in between. Germline loops: CDR1 SEHNR, CDR2 FQNEAQ (reference sequence). The CDR3 contains 17 residues. The CDR3 DNA sequence: TGTGCCAGCAGCTTAGGATGGGAGCGGTCCATGGGAGATACGCAGTATTTT. This translates into CASSLGWERSMGDTQYF.

This clone was observed once. The chain employs TRBV5-1 and TRBJ1-1; 9 bases agree with TRBD1. This CDR3 contains 15 residues. J was trimmed by 1 base and V by 4 bases; bases with no gene match: 5. Germline CDR1 and CDR2: SGHRS and YFSETQ. CDR3 sequence reads: CASSRGDRENTEAFF. CDR3 bases: TGCGCCAGCAGCCGTGGGGACAGGGAGAACACTGAAGCTTTCTTT.